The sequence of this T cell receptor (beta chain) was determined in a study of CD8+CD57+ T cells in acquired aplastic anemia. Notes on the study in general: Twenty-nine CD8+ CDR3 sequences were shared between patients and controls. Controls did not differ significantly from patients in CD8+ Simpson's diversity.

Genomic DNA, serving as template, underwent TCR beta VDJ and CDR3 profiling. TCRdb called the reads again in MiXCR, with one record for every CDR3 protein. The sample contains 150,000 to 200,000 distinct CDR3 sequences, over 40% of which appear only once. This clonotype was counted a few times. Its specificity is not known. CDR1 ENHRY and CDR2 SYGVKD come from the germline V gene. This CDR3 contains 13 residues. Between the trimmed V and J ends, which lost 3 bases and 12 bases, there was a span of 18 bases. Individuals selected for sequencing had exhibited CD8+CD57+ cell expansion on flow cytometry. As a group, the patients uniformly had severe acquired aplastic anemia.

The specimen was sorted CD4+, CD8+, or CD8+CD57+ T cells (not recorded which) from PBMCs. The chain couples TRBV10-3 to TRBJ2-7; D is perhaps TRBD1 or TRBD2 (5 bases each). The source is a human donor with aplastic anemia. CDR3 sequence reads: CAISEVGRSIAYF. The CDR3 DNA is TGTGCCATCAGTGAAGTGGGACGTTCTATTGCGTACTTC.